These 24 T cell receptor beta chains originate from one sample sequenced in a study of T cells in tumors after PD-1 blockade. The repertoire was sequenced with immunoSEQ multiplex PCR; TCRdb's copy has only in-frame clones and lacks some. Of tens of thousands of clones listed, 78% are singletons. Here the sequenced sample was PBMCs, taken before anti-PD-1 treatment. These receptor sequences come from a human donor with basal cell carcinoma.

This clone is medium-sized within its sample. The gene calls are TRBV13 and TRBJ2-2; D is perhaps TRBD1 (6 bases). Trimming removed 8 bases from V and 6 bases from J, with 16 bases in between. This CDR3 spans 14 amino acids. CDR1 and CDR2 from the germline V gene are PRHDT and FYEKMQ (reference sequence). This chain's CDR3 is CASGQGKRSGELFF. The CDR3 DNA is TGTGCCAGCGGGCAGGGGAAAAGATCCGGGGAGCTGTTTTTT.

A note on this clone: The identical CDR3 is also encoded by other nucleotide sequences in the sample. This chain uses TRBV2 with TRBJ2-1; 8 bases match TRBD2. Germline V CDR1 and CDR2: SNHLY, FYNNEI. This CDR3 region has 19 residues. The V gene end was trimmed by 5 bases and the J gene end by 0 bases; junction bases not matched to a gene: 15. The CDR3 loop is CASSYGGAGAGSSYNEQFF. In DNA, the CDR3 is TGTGCCAGCAGTTACGGGGGGGCGGGGGCGGGGAGCTCCTACAATGAGCAGTTCTTC.

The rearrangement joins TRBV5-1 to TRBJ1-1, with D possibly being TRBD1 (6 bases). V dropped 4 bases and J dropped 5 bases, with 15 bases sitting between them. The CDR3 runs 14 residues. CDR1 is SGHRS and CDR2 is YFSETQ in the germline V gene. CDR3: CASSPQSGVTEAFF. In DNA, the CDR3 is TGCGCCAGCAGCCCACAGTCAGGGGTAACTGAAGCTTTCTTT.

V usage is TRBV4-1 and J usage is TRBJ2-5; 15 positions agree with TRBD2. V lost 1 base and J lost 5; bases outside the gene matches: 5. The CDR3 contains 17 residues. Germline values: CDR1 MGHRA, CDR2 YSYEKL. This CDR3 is CASSQGTSGGVRETQYF. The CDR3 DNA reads TGCGCCAGCAGCCAAGGGACTAGCGGGGGGGTTCGGGAGACCCAGTACTTC.

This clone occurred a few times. CDR3 loop: CASSFLRQGVGELFF. CDR3 DNA sequence: TGTGCCAGCAGCTTCCTCAGACAGGGGGTCGGGGAGCTGTTTTTT. The chain combines TRBV7-9 with TRBJ2-2, with 9 positions matching TRBD1. The V and J ends lost 3 bases and 7 bases, in that order; junction bases with no gene match: 6. Germline CDR1 reads SEHNR; CDR2 reads FQNEAQ (reference sequence). The CDR3 spans 15 residues.

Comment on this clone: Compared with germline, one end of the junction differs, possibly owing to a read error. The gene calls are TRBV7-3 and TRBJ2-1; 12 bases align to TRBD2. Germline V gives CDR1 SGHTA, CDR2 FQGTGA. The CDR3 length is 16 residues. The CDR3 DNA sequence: TGTGCCAGCAGCCTAACTAGCGGGGGGCTCTATGATGAGCAGTTCTTC. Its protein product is CASSLTSGGLYDEQFF.

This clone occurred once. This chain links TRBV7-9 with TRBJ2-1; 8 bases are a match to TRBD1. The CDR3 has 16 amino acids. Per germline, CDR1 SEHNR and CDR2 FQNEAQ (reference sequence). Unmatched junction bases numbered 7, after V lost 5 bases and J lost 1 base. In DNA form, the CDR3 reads TGTGCCAGCAGCCGCGACAGGGGTGAATCCTACAATGAGCAGTTCTTC. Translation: CASSRDRGESYNEQFF.

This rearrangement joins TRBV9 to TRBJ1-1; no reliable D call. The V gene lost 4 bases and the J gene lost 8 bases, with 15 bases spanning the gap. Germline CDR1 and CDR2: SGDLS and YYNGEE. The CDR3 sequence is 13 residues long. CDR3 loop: CASSPRTGTEAFF. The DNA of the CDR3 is TGTGCCAGCAGCCCGCGGACCGGAACCGAAGCTTTCTTT.

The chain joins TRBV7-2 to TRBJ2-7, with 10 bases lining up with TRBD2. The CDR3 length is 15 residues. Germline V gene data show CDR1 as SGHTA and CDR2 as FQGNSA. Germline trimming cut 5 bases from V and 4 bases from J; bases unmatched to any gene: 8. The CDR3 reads CASSAGTSVEYEQYF. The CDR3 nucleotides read TGTGCCAGCAGCGCCGGGACTAGCGTTGAATACGAGCAGTACTTC.

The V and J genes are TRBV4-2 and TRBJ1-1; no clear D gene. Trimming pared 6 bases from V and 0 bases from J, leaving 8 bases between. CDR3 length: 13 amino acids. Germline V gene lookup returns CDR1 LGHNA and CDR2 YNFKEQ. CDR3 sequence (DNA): TGTGCCAGCAGAGTCGATCTGAACACTGAAGCTTTCTTT. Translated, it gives CASRVDLNTEAFF.

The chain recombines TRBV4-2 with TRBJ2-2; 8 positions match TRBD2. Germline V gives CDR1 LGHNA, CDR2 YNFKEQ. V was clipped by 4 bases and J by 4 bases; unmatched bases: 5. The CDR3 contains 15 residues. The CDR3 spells CASSLQLAVTGELFF. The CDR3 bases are TGTGCCAGCAGCCTACAACTAGCGGTCACCGGGGAGCTGTTTTTT.

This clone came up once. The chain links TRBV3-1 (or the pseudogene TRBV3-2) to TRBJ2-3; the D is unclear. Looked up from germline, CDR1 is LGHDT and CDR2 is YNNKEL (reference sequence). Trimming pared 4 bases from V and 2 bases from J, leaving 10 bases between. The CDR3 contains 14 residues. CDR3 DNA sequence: TGTGCCAGCAGCCGGGTCCCCTACACAGATACGCAGTATTTT. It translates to CASSRVPYTDTQYF.

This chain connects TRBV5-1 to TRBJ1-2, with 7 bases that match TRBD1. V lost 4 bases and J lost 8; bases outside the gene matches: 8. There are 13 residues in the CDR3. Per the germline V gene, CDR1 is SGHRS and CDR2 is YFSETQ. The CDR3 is CASSPNDRVGYTF. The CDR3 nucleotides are TGCGCCAGCAGCCCTAATGACAGGGTGGGCTACACCTTC.

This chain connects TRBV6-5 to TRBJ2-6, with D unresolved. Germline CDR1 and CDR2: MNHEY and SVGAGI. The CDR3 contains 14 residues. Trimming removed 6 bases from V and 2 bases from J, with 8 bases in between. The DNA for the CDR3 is TGTGCCAGCAGCGGGTCAACTGGGGCCAACGTCCTGACTTTC. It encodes CASSGSTGANVLTF.

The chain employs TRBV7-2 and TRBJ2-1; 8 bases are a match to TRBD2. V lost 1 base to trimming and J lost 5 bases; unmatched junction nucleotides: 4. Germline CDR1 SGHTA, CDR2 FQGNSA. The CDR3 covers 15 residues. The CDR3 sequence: CASSLVSGGHNEQFF. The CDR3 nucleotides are TGTGCCAGCAGCTTAGTGAGCGGGGGACACAATGAGCAGTTCTTC.

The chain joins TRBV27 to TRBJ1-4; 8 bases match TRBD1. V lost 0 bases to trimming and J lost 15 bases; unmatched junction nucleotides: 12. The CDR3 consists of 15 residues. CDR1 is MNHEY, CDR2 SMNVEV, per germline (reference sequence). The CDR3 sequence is CASSLSRGTGTALFF. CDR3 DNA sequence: TGTGCCAGCAGTTTATCGAGGGGGACAGGAACAGCTTTGTTTTTT.

The DNA for the CDR3 is TGTGCCAGCAGTAAGGGACAGGGTGACGGCTACACCTTC. Translation gives CASSKGQGDGYTF. The rearrangement links TRBV12-3 or TRBV12-4 to TRBJ1-2, with 9 positions matching TRBD1. The V gene end was trimmed by 5 bases and the J gene end by 8 bases; junction bases not matched to a gene: 6. The CDR3 length is 13 residues.

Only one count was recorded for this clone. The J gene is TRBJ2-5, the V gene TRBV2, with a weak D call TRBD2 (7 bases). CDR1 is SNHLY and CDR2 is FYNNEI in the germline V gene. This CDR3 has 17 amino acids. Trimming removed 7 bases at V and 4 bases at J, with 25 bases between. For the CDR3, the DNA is TGTGCCAGCATTTCCGGGCCGGGGAGGGGGGCCGGAGAGACCCAGTACTTC. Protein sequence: CASISGPGRGAGETQYF.

The CDR3, as DNA: TGTGCCAGCAGCGCCGGGACTAGCGCAGATACGCAGTATTTT. It is translated as CASSAGTSADTQYF. J is TRBJ2-3 and V is TRBV7-9, with 10 bases matching TRBD2. The J segment lost 4 bases and the V segment lost 5 bases, leaving 3 bases of the junction unmatched. From germline, CDR1 is SEHNR and CDR2 FQNEAQ (reference sequence). The CDR3 runs 14 residues. The full variable domain, rest sourced from reference TRBV7-9 and TRBJ2-3, is DTGVSQNPRHKITKRGQNVTFRCDPISEHNRLYWYRQTLGQGPEFLTYFQNEAQLEKSRLLSDRFSAERPKGSFSTLEIQRTEQGDSAMYLCASSAGTSADTQYFGPGTRLTVL.

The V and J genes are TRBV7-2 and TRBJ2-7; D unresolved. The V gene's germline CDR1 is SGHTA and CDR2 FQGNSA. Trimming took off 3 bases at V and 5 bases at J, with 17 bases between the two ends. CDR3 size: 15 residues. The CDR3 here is CASSFPTRAVNEQYF. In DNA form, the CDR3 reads TGTGCCAGCAGCTTCCCGACAAGGGCGGTAAACGAGCAGTACTTC.

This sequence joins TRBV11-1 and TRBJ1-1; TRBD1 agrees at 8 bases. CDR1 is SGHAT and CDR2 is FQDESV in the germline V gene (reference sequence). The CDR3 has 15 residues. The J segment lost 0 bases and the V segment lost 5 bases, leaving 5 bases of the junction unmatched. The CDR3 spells CASSPWDRLNTEAFF. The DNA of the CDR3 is TGTGCCAGCAGCCCTTGGGACAGGCTGAACACTGAAGCTTTCTTT.

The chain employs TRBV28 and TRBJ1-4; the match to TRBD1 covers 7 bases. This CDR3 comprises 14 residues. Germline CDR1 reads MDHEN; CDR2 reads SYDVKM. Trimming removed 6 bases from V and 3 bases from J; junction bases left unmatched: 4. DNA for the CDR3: TGTGCCAGCAGCCTACAGGGGCCTAATGAAAAACTGTTTTTT. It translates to CASSLQGPNEKLFF.

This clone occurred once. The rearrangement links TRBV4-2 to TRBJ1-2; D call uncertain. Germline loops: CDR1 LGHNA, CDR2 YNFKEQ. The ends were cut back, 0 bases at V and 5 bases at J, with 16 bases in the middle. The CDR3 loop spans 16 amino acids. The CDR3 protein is CASSQEGGIQVYGYTF. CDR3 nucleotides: TGTGCCAGCAGCCAAGAGGGCGGCATCCAGGTTTATGGCTACACCTTC.

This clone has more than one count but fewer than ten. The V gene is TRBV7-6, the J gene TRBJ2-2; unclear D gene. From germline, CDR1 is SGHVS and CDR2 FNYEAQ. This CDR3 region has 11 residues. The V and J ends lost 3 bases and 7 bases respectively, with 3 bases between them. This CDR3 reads CASSFIGELFF. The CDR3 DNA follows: TGTGCCAGCAGCTTCATCGGGGAGCTGTTTTTT. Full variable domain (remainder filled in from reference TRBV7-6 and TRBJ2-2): GAGVSQSPRYKVTKRGQDVALRCDPISGHVSLYWYRQALGQGPEFLTYFNYEAQQDKSGLPNDRFSAERPEGSISTLTIQRTEQRDSAMYRCASSFIGELFFGEGSRLTVL.